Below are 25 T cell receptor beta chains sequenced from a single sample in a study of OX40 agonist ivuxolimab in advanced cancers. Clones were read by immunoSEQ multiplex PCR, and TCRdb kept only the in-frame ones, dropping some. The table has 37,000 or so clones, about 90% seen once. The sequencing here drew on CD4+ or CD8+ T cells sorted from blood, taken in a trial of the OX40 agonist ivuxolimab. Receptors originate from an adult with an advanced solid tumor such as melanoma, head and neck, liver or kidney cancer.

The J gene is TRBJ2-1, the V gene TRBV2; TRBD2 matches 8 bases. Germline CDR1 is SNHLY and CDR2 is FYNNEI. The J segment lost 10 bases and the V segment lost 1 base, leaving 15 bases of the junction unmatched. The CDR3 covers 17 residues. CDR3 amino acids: CASSEGYKRTSSREQFF. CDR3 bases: TGTGCCAGCAGTGAAGGCTATAAGCGGACTAGCTCCAGGGAGCAGTTCTTC.

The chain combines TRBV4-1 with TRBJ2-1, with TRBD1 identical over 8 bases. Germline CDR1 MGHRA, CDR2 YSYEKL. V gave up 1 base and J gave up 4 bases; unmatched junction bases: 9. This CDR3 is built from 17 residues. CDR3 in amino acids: CASSQARTGKSYNEQFF. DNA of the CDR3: TGCGCCAGCAGCCAAGCCCGGACAGGGAAGTCTTACAATGAGCAGTTCTTC.

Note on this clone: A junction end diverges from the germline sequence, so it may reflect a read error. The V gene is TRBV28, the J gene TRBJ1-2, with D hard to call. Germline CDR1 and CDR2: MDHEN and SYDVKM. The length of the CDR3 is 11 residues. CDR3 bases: TGTGCCAGCAGTGCCAAAAGGACGACGATCTTC. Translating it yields CASSAKRTTIF.

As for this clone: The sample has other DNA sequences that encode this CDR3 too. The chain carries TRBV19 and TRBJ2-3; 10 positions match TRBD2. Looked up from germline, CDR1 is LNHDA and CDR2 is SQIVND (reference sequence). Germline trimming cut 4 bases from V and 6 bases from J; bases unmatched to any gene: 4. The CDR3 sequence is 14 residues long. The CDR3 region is CASSTLAGADTQYF. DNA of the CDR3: TGTGCCAGTAGTACGCTAGCGGGGGCCGATACGCAGTATTTT.

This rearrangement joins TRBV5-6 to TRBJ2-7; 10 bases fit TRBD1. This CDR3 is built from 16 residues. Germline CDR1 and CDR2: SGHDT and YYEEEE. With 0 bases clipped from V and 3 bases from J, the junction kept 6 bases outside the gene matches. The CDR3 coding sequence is TGTGCCAGCAGCTTGGGATGGGACAGGGGCGGCTACGAGCAGTACTTC. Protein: CASSLGWDRGGYEQYF.

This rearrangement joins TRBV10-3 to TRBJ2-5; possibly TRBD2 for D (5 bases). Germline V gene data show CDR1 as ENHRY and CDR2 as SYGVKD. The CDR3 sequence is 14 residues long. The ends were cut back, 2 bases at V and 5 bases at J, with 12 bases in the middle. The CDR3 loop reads CAISEEGPGETQYF. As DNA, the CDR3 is TGTGCCATCAGTGAGGAGGGCCCCGGGGAGACCCAGTACTTC.

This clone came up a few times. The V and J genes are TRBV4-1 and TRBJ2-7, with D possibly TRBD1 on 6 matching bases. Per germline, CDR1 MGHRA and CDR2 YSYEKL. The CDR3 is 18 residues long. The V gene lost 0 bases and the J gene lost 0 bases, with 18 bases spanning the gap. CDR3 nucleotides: TGCGCCAGCAGCCAAGATGTTCCTCGGACAGCTCCCTCCTACGAGCAGTACTTC. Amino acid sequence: CASSQDVPRTAPSYEQYF.

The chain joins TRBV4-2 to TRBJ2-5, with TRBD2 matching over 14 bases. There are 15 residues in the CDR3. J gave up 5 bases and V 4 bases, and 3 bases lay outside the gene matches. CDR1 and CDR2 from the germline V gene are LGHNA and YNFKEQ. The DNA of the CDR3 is TGTGCCAGCAGCCCGACTAGCGGGGGGGCGGAGACCCAGTACTTC. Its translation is CASSPTSGGAETQYF.

CDR3 sequence (DNA): TGTGCCAGCAGCTCTCCCCCCTGGGGCGGACTCGGCACAGATACGCAGTATTTT. This encodes CASSSPPWGGLGTDTQYF. The chain carries TRBV5-6 and TRBJ2-3, with D possibly being TRBD1 or TRBD2 (5 bases each). V was pared by 3 bases and J by 1 base, with 21 bases between. The germline CDR1 and CDR2 sequences are SGHDT and YYEEEE. CDR3 size: 18 residues. The full variable domain, completed using reference TRBV5-6 and TRBJ2-3, is DAGVTQSPTHLIKTRGQQVTLRCSPKSGHDTVSWYQQALGQGPQFIFQYYEEEERQRGNFPDRFSGHQFPNYSSELNVNALLLGDSALYLCASSSPPWGGLGTDTQYFGPGTRLTVL.

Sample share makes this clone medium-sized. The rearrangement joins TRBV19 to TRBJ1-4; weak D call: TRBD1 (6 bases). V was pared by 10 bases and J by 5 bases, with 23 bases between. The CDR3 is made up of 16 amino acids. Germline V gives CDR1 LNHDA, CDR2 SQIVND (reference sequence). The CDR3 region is CATQTRGVSRNEKLFF. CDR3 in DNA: TGTGCCACACAAACCAGGGGTGTGAGTAGGAATGAAAAACTGTTTTTT.

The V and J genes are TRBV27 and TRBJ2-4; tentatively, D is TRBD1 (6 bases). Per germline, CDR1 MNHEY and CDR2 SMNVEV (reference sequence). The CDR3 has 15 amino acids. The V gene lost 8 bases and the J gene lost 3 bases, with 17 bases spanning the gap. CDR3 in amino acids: CASGRPGAGKNIQYF. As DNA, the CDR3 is TGTGCCAGCGGGCGGCCAGGGGCTGGCAAAAACATTCAGTACTTC.

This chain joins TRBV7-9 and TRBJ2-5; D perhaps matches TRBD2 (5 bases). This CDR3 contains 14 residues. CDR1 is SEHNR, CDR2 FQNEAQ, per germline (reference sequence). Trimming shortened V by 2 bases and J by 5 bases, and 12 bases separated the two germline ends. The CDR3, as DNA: TGTGCCAGCAGCTTAAGTGGGAGTAGGGAGACCCAGTACTTC. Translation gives CASSLSGSRETQYF.

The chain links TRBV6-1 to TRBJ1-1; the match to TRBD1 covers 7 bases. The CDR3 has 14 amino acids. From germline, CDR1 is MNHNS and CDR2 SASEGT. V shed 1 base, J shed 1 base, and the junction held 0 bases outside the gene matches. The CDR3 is CASSEGTGNTEAFF. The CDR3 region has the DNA TGTGCCAGCAGTGAAGGGACAGGGAACACTGAAGCTTTCTTT.

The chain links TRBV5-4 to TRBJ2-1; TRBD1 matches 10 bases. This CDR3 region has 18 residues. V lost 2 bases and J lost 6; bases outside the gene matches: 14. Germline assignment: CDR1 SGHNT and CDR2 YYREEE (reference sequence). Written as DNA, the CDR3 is TGTGCCAGCAGCTTCTACGGGATAACGGGACAGGGGTTCAATGAGCAGTTCTTC. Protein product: CASSFYGITGQGFNEQFF.

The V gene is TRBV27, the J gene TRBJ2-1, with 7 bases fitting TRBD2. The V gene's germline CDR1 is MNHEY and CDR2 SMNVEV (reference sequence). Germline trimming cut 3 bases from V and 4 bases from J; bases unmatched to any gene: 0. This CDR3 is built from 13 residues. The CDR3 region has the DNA TGTGCCAGCAGTTTTAGCGGGTACAATGAGCAGTTCTTC. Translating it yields CASSFSGYNEQFF.

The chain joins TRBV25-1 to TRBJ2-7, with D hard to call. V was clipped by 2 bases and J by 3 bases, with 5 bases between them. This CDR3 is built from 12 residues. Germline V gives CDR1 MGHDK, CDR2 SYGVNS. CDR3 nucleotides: TGTGCCAGCAGTGAAAACAGCTACGAGCAGTACTTC. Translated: CASSENSYEQYF.

The CDR3 DNA reads as TGTGCCAGTAGTGTCATGGGGGCCGGGGAGCTGTTTTTT. It is translated as CASSVMGAGELFF. This sequence joins TRBV19 and TRBJ2-2, with D perhaps matching TRBD1 or TRBD2 (5 bases each). The CDR3 sequence is 13 residues long. The V end lost 5 bases, the J end lost 6 bases, and 10 bases lay between the germline ends. CDR1 and CDR2 (germline): LNHDA, SQIVND (reference sequence). Combining the CDR3 with reference TRBV19 and TRBJ2-2 gives the whole variable domain DGGITQSPKYLFRKEGQNVTLSCEQNLNHDAMYWYRQDPGQGLRLIYYSQIVNDFQKGDIAEGYSVSREKKESFPLTVTSAQKNPTAFYLCASSVMGAGELFFGEGSRLTVL.

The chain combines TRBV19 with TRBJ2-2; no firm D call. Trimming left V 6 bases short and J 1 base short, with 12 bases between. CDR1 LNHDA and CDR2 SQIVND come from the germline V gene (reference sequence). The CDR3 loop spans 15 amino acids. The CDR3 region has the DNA TGTGCCAGTAGCCTAGTAATGCTGAACACCGGGGAGCTGTTTTTT. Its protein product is CASSLVMLNTGELFF.

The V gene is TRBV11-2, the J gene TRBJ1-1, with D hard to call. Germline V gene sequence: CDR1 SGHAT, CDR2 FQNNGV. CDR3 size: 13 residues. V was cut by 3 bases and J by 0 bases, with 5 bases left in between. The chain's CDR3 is CASSFNMNTEAFF. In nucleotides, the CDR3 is TGTGCCAGCAGCTTCAATATGAACACTGAAGCTTTCTTT. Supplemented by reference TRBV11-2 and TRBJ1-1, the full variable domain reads EAGVAQSPRYKIIEKRQSVAFWCNPISGHATLYWYQQILGQGPKLLIQFQNNGVVDDSQLPKDRFSAERLKGVDSTLKIQPAKLEDSAVYLCASSFNMNTEAFFGQGTRLTVV.

DNA of the CDR3: TGTGCCAGCAGCGGGGGGAAGGGGCTCACCTACGAGCAGTACTTC. Its translation: CASSGGKGLTYEQYF. The chain links TRBV7-8 to TRBJ2-7, with D perhaps TRBD2 (6 bases). The CDR3 has 15 amino acids. Germline CDR1 is SGHVS and CDR2 is FQNEAQ. V was pared by 5 bases and J by 2 bases, with 16 bases between.

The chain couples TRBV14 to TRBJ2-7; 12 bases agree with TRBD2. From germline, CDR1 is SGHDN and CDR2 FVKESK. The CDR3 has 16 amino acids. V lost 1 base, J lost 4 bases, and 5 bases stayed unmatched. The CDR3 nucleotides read TGTGCCAGCAGCCAAGTCCCTAGCGGGGGGGTGTACGAGCAGTACTTC. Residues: CASSQVPSGGVYEQYF.

The CDR3 spells CASSLDRLQAGSYEQYF. Here the CDR3 DNA reads TGCGCCAGCAGCTTGGATCGTTTGCAGGCTGGGTCCTACGAGCAGTACTTC. This chain links TRBV5-1 with TRBJ2-5; D ambiguous. The J call may be mistaken, given a closer DNA end match to TRBJ2-7. Germline V gene lookup returns CDR1 SGHRS and CDR2 YFSETQ. The CDR3 has 17 residues.

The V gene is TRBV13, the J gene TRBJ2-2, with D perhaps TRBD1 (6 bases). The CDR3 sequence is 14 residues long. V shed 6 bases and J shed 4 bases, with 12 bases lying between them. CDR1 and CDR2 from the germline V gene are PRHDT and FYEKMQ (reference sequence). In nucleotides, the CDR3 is TGTGCCAGCAGTCACTCCAGGGGCACCGGGGAGCTGTTTTTT. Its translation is CASSHSRGTGELFF.

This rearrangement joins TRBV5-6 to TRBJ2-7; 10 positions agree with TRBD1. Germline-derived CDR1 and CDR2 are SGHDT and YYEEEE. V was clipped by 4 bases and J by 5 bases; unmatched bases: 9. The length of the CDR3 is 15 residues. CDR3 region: CASSQEGQGWNEQYF. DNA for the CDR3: TGTGCCAGCAGCCAAGAGGGACAGGGGTGGAACGAGCAGTACTTC.

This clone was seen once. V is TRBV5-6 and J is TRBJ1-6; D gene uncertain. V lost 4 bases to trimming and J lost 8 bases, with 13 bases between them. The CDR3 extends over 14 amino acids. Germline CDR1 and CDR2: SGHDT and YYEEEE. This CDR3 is CASSRWTEYSPLHF. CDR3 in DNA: TGTGCCAGCAGCCGATGGACCGAATATTCACCCCTCCACTTT.